The clone carrying this T cell receptor beta chain was seen at least ten times. Its antigen remains unidentified. This sample was taken from a study of T cell repertoires in cytomegalovirus infection. Each CDR3 protein is one row after TCRdb ran MiXCR on the reads. The repertoire holds approximately 500,000 distinct CDR3 sequences, with 30% to 35% as singletons. Germline lookup yields CDR1 SGHVS and CDR2 FQNEAQ. V trimming: 5 bases; J trimming: 3 bases; junction bases outside the gene matches: 8. CDR3 length equals 17 residues. This receptor was identified in a human donor in good health (CMV status not recorded). Some clones in this sample may be carry-over from other donors' samples. The sample in question was cultured PBMCs, obtained from culture after CMV antigen stimulation. This rearrangement joins TRBV7-8 to TRBJ2-3; 13 bases align to TRBD2. CDR3 region: CASSPRTSGSLTDTQYF. CDR3 DNA: TGTGCCAGCAGCCCTCGGACTAGCGGGAGTTTGACAGATACGCAGTATTTT.